This T cell receptor (beta chain) was sequenced in a study of technical replicates of blood from several donors. The data were produced by immunoSEQ multiplex PCR, yet TCRdb's version contains in-frame clones alone and is incomplete. The data hold under 95,000 clones, with 95% observed a single time. Germline-derived CDR1 and CDR2 are SGDLS and YYNGEE. The CDR3 loop spans 17 amino acids. V gave up 0 bases and J gave up 1 base, with 14 bases separating them. Specimen: T cells isolated from PBMCs. The gene calls are TRBV9 and TRBJ2-1; D is perhaps TRBD2 (6 bases). This clonotype originated in a human donor in good health. CDR3 in amino acids: CASSVGRGVGSYNEQFF. The CDR3 DNA is TGTGCCAGCAGCGTAGGGAGGGGTGTGGGGTCCTACAATGAGCAGTTCTTC.